The clone carrying this T cell receptor (beta chain) was recorded a few times. What it recognizes is unknown. The data originate from a study of cytomegalovirus exposure and HLA in healthy donors. Overall study: Drawn from HLA-typed donors, about 85 million unique TCRs were held in an early data release. Notes on the study in general: In most subjects, TCR beta sequences reportedly gave accurate predictions of HLA-A and HLA-B alleles. Most of the CMV-associated TCR beta chains (in a later analysis) appeared to be HLA-restricted. An analysis done earlier found most TCR beta V segments productive about 87% or about 30% of the time.

The PCR made use of 60 Vbeta and 13 Jbeta primers. Produced via immunoSEQ multiplex PCR; TCRdb's table is partial and in-frame only. This table holds fewer than 250,000 clones, 87% found once. The TCR comes from a man under 40 in good health and CMV-seronegative. Sequenced material: PBMCs.

The CDR3 region is CSASPKETQYF. The CDR3 nucleotides read TGCAGTGCTAGTCCTAAAGAGACCCAGTACTTC. The chain employs TRBV20-1 and TRBJ2-5; D is undetermined. This CDR3 comprises 11 residues. The V gene's germline CDR1 is DFQATT and CDR2 SNEGSKA (reference sequence). The V and J ends lost 3 bases and 3 bases respectively, with 5 bases between them.